One sample yielded the 6 T cell receptor beta chains listed below, sequenced in a study of early T cells in non-severe SARS-CoV-2 infection (dated by TCRdb to the early 2020s). Library construction relied on 5' RACE. Sequenced on a NextSeq 500. TCRdb reprocessing: public reads trimmed at Q25 with fastp, clones called with MiXCR, in-frame beta chains kept. One record per CDR3 amino acid sequence lists the most common genes and DNA. Counted in this sample were 70,000 to 95,000 distinct CDR3 sequences; approximately 11% of them appeared once. Roughly 4.7% of the sample is taken by the ten largest. Material: whole blood. The receptor set was obtained from an adult who was a healthcare worker with PCR-confirmed SARS-CoV-2 infection or an uninfected control (not recorded which).

This clonotype has at least ten counts. The chain has TRBV10-2 and TRBJ2-7; 7 positions match TRBD1. Trimming at V came to 6 bases and at J to 0 bases, leaving 14 bases not matched to a gene. CDR1 and CDR2 from the germline V gene are WSHSY and SAAADI. The CDR3 consists of 17 residues. CDR3 nucleotide sequence: TGCGCCAGCAGGACACCACCGGGACAGAGAAGCTCCTACGAGCAGTACTTC. This gives the protein CASRTPPGQRSSYEQYF.

The chain is built from TRBV4-3 and TRBJ2-3; 9 bases are a match to TRBD1. The CDR3 is 15 amino acids. V shed 2 bases, J shed 5 bases, and the junction held 5 bases outside the gene matches. Germline V gene lookup returns CDR1 LGHNA and CDR2 YSLEER. In DNA form, the CDR3 reads TGCGCCAGCAGCCAACAAAGGACAGGGGAAGATACGCAGTATTTT. Translating gives CASSQQRTGEDTQYF.

This clonotype was detected ten times or more. The chain carries TRBV7-8 and TRBJ2-4; D is unclear. The CDR3 covers 13 residues. Germline-derived CDR1 and CDR2 are SGHVS and FQNEAQ. Trimming cost V 2 bases and J 1 base, with 3 bases left between them. This CDR3 is CASSLSAKNIQYF. The CDR3 DNA is TGTGCCAGCAGCTTAAGCGCCAAAAACATTCAGTACTTC. Drawing the rest from reference TRBV7-8 and TRBJ2-4, the complete variable domain is GAGVSQSPRYKVAKRGQDVALRCDPISGHVSLFWYQQALGQGPEFLTYFQNEAQLDKSGLPSDRFFAERPEGSVSTLKIQRTQQEDSAVYLCASSLSAKNIQYFGAGTRLSVL.

This clonotype was observed many times. The chain links TRBV6-2 or TRBV6-3 to TRBJ2-1, with D tentatively TRBD2 (6 bases). The CDR3 has 13 amino acids. Looked up from germline, CDR1 is MNHEY and CDR2 is SVGEGT. Trimming left V 5 bases short and J 8 bases short, with 13 bases between. The CDR3 DNA is TGTGCCAGCAGTAGCGGGTTGTGGGATGAGCAGTTCTTC. Protein product: CASSSGLWDEQFF.

This clonotype was observed many times. V gene TRBV29-1 combines with J gene TRBJ2-7, with TRBD2 matching 10 bases. Losses at the gene ends were 1 base for V and 3 bases for J; bases not matched to a gene: 3. This CDR3 is 14 amino acids long. The germline V gene has CDR1 SQVTM and CDR2 ANQGSEA. The CDR3 spells CSVEGLAGDYEQYF. The CDR3 coding sequence is TGCAGCGTTGAAGGGCTAGCGGGGGACTACGAGCAGTACTTC.

In this sample, this clonotype turned up many times. This sequence joins TRBV6-2 or TRBV6-3 and TRBJ1-1; perhaps TRBD1 as D (5 bases). The germline gives CDR1 MNHEY, CDR2 SVGEGT. This CDR3 has 15 amino acids. Between the trimmed V and J ends, which lost 5 bases and 7 bases, there was a span of 20 bases. This CDR3 is CASSDAGRGGGEAFF. CDR3 DNA: TGTGCCAGCAGTGATGCAGGGAGAGGTGGAGGTGAAGCTTTCTTT.